This TCR beta chain comes out of a study of PD-L1 blockade in urothelial cancer. Here immunoSEQ multiplex PCR was the method, and the copy in TCRdb shows in-frame clones only, minus some. The repertoire has roughly 50,000 clones, around 77% of them found once; the top ten carry roughly 3.6%. Germline CDR1 SGDLS, CDR2 YYNGEE. Trimming cost V 3 bases and J 3 bases, with 13 bases left between them. CDR3 length: 15 residues. V is TRBV9 and J is TRBJ2-1; maybe TRBD2 (6 bases). The sequenced sample was PBMCs, obtained around atezolizumab (anti-PD-L1) treatment. The receptor was derived from a man aged 70 or older with urothelial cancer. CDR3 nucleotides: TGTGCCAGCAGCGAGGCGGGGATCAGCTACAATGAGCAGTTCTTC. Translating it yields CASSEAGISYNEQFF.